Included here is one T cell receptor beta chain sequence, with context. Antigen: not known. The record originates from a study of regulatory dendritic cells for organ transplantation. Study context: Day 6 dendritic cell cultures were stimulated with LPS. Study observations and caveats: Naive CD4+ and CD8+ repertoires were highly diverse; memory CD8+ was most oligoclonal.

CFSE-labeled sorted T cells met regulatory or mature dendritic cells for five to six days. FACS sorted CD4+ or CD8+ T cells into CD45RA+ naive and CD45RO+ memory. Repertoires were generated with immunoSEQ multiplex PCR, while TCRdb's copy carries only in-frame clones and drops some. The sample lists over 20,000 clones, 80% to 90% occurring once. Trimming took off 0 bases at V and 0 bases at J, with 6 bases between the two ends. Looked up from germline, CDR1 is LNHNV and CDR2 is YYDKDF (reference sequence). The CDR3 length is 15 residues. The source is a human donor in good health. The V call is TRBV15, the J call TRBJ1-5; D not certain. Material: naive CD4+ T cells from blood cultured with regulatory dendritic cells. Subset indicated: CD45RA+ naive T cells. The CDR3 protein is CATSRDYNSNQPQHF. CDR3 in DNA: TGTGCCACCAGCAGAGATTACAATAGCAATCAGCCCCAGCATTTT.